A single sample is the source of the 16 T cell receptor beta chains below, sequenced in a study of CXCR3-negative and CXCR3-positive naive CD8 T cells. General study findings and limits: CXCR3-positive naive cells had TRB CDR3s that were more hydrophobic than CXCR3-negative naive cells had.

The study made its TRB cDNA libraries by 5' RACE, adding UMI labels. TCRdb re-called the 5' RACE reads and gives one entry per CDR3 protein, without DNA. This table holds about 150,000 distinct CDR3 sequences. No antigen has been assigned to these receptors. Sequencing was performed on naive CXCR3+ CD8+ T cells from blood. Indicated subset: CD45RO-CCR7+CD27+CD95- naive CD8+ T cells expressing CXCR3 (TNR3+). The receptors were gathered from a human donor in good health. Some clones in this sample may be carry-over from other donors' samples.

This rearrangement joins TRBV14 to TRBJ2-1; TCRdb calls TRBD1, which cannot be checked without DNA. The CDR3 is 14 residues long. CDR1 is SGHDN, CDR2 FVKESK, per germline. The CDR3 here is CASGPRGPYNEQFF.

CDR3 sequence: CSVESYSGHYEQFF. The chain employs TRBV29-1 and TRBJ2-1; TCRdb returns TRBD2, unconfirmable since there is no DNA. The length of the CDR3 is 14 residues. Germline V gives CDR1 SQVTM, CDR2 ANQGSEA.

This sequence joins TRBV4-1 and TRBJ2-7; TCRdb designates TRBD2, a call that cannot be tested without DNA. The germline V gene encodes CDR1 MGHRA and CDR2 YSYEKL. The CDR3 extends over 17 amino acids. The CDR3: CASSQEPGTSLSYEQYF.

The CDR3 reads CSAIPLTSGALGEQFF. The genes are TRBV20-1 and TRBJ2-1; TCRdb reports TRBD2, a call that lacks DNA to check it against. Germline V gene sequence: CDR1 DFQATT, CDR2 SNEGSKA (reference sequence). The CDR3 has 16 amino acids.

V gene TRBV7-9 combines with J gene TRBJ2-7. The CDR3 contains 13 residues. Germline values: CDR1 SEHNR, CDR2 FQNEAQ (reference sequence). CDR3 sequence: CASSPTGSWEQYF. Drawing the rest from reference TRBV7-9 and TRBJ2-7, the complete variable domain is DTGVSQNPRHKITKRGQNVTFRCDPISEHNRLYWYRQTLGQGPEFLTYFQNEAQLEKSRLLSDRFSAERPKGSFSTLEIQRTEQGDSAMYLCASSPTGSWEQYFGPGTRLTVT.

This chain uses TRBV29-1 with TRBJ2-7; with no DNA, the TCRdb D assignment of TRBD1 cannot be verified. There are 14 residues in the CDR3. Germline CDR1 is SQVTM and CDR2 is ANQGSEA. The CDR3 protein is CSAQQGRASYEQYF.

V gene TRBV7-3 combines with J gene TRBJ2-1; TCRdb outputs TRBD2, but without DNA this stays unchecked. The length of the CDR3 is 14 residues. Germline V gene sequence: CDR1 SGHTA, CDR2 FQGTGA. The CDR3 spells CASSPSPDYNEQFF.

The chain is built from TRBV20-1 and TRBJ2-1. The CDR3 covers 15 residues. Per the germline V gene, CDR1 is DFQATT and CDR2 is SNEGSKA (reference sequence). CDR3 sequence: CSARDSIGLLHEQFF.

V and J are TRBV18 and TRBJ2-1; TCRdb's D gene call, TRBD1, goes unchecked for lack of DNA. Germline lookup yields CDR1 KGHSH and CDR2 LQKENI. The CDR3 totals 15 residues. The CDR3 sequence: CASSPSTGTGVEQFF.

V and J are TRBV4-1 and TRBJ1-1. Germline CDR1 reads MGHRA; CDR2 reads YSYEKL. The CDR3 has 17 residues. The CDR3 spells CASSRGVARVDSTEAFF.

The V call is TRBV7-9, the J call TRBJ1-6; TCRdb's D call, TRBD1, is unchecked because there is no DNA. This CDR3 region has 14 residues. Germline CDR1 and CDR2: SEHNR and FQNEAQ (reference sequence). The CDR3 reads CAGSPWTDNSPLHF.

This chain connects TRBV30 to TRBJ2-7; as DNA is missing, the TRBD1 call by TCRdb cannot be tested. In germline, CDR1 is GTSNPN, CDR2 SVGIG (reference sequence). The CDR3 loop spans 13 amino acids. The CDR3 sequence is CAWSDGQAYEQYF. The whole variable domain, remainder taken from reference TRBV30 and TRBJ2-7, is SQTIHQWPATLVQPVGSPLSLECTVEGTSNPNLYWYRQAAGRGLQLLFYSVGIGQISSEVPQNLSASRPQDRQFILSSKKLLLSDSGFYLCAWSDGQAYEQYFGPGTRLTVT.

This chain uses TRBV7-9 with TRBJ2-3. The germline V gene encodes CDR1 SEHNR and CDR2 FQNEAQ (reference sequence). The CDR3 has 17 amino acids. CDR3 residues: CASSLEGYGISTDTQYF.

The chain joins TRBV7-9 to TRBJ2-1; without DNA, the TCRdb call of TRBD1 cannot be checked. The germline V gene encodes CDR1 SEHNR and CDR2 FQNEAQ (reference sequence). The CDR3 covers 15 residues. The CDR3 is CASSLGGQIYNEQFF.

The chain uses TRBV7-9 and TRBJ1-3; the D gene TCRdb calls, TRBD1, cannot be checked with no DNA. CDR1 is SEHNR and CDR2 is FQNEAQ in the germline V gene (reference sequence). The CDR3 has 15 amino acids. The CDR3: CASSWDINSGNTIYF.

The chain carries TRBV9 and TRBJ2-7; checking the TCRdb D call of TRBD2 is not possible without DNA. This CDR3 contains 13 residues. The germline V gene encodes CDR1 SGDLS and CDR2 YYNGEE. The CDR3 loop reads CASSPLLASEQYF.